This T cell receptor beta chain was recorded in a study of blood T cell repertoires in COVID-19. The wider study: From the United States, Italy and Spain came samples of acute and convalescent COVID-19. Sample material is recorded as cDNA or gDNA derived from T cells, B-cell-depleted T cells, or PBMCs.

This clone was observed many times. Authors' analysis steps: Reference gene primer amplification gave estimated nucleated cell counts. Clones were sequenced by immunoSEQ multiplex PCR, and TCRdb holds only the in-frame ones, with some missing. That table supplies the V and J calls and clone size; D and trimming were determined from the DNA. The repertoire consists of fewer than 500,000 clones, with around 87% occurring once and the leading ten covering approximately 1.3%. CDR3 size: 11 residues. The sample comprised PBMCs or T cells enriched from blood (not recorded which). The genes are TRBV21-1 and TRBJ2-6; the table's TRBD1 call for D was not verified on the DNA. TRBV21-1 is assigned pseudogene status. This TCR came from a man younger than 40 who had recovered from COVID-19. CDR3 DNA sequence: TGTGCCAACAGGGCCGCCAACGTCCTGACTTTC. It specifies CANRAANVLTF.